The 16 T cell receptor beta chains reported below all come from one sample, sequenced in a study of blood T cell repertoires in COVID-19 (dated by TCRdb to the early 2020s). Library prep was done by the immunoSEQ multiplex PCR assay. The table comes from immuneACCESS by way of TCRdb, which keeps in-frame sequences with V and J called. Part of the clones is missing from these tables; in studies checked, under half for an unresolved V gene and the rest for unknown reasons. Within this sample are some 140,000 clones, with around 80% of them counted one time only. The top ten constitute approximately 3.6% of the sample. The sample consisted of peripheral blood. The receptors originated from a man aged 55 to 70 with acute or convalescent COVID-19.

CDR3 nucleotides: TGCGCCAGCAGCGGGACTAGCAGAAGCACAGATACGCAGTATTTT. This encodes CASSGTSRSTDTQYF. The rearrangement uses TRBV5-1 and TRBJ2-3; 9 bases match TRBD2. V shed 4 bases and J 0 bases; nucleotides not matched to a gene: 3. CDR1 is SGHRS and CDR2 is YFSETQ in the germline V gene. The CDR3 is made up of 15 amino acids.

The DNA for the CDR3 is TGTGCCAGCAGTTTCCGGGACTCTCCCCTCCACTTT. Its translation: CASSFRDSPLHF. V gene TRBV27 combines with J gene TRBJ1-6, with D possibly TRBD1 on 5 matching bases. The V end lost 3 bases, the J end lost 13 bases, and 10 bases lay between the germline ends. The CDR3 spans 12 residues. Germline CDR1 is MNHEY and CDR2 is SMNVEV (reference sequence).

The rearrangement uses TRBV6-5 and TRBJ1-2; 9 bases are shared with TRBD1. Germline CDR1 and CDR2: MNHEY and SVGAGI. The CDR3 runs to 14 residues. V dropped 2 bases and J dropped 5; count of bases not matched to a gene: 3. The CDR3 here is CASSYRGQGYGYTF. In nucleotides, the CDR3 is TGTGCCAGCAGTTACCGGGGACAGGGATATGGCTACACCTTC.

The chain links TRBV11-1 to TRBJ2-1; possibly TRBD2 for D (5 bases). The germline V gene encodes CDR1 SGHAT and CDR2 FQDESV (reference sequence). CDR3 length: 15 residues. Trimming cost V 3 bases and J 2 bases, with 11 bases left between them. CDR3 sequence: CASSLRAVTYNEQFF. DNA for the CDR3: TGTGCCAGCAGCTTGAGGGCCGTCACCTACAATGAGCAGTTCTTC.

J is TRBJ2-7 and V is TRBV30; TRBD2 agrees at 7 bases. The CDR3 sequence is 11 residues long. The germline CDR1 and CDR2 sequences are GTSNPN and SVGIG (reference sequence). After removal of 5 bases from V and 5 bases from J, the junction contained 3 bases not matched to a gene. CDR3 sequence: CAWGLVHEQYF. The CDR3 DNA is TGTGCCTGGGGACTAGTTCACGAGCAGTACTTC.

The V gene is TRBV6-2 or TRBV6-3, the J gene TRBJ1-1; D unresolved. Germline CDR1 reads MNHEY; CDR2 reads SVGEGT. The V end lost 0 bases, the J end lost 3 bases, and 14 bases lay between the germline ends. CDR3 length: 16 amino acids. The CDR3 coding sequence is TGTGCCAGCAGTTACTCGATAAACAGAATTTACACTGAAGCTTTCTTT. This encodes CASSYSINRIYTEAFF.

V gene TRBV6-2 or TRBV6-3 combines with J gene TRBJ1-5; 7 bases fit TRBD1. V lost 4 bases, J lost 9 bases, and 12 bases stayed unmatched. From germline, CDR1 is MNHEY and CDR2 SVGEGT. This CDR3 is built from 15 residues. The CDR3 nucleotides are TGTGCCAGCAGTTCAGACGTAGGGGGCCTGATGCCCCAGCATTTT. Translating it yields CASSSDVGGLMPQHF.

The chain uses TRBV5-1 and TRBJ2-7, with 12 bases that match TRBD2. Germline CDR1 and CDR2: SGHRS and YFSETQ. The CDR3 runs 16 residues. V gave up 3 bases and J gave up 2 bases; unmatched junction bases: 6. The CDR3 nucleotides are TGCGCCAGCAGCTCGGGACTAGCGGGTGCCCCCTACGAGCAGTACTTC. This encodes CASSSGLAGAPYEQYF.

The CDR3 DNA reads TGTGCCAGCAGCATCGAGCCATCCCCCTGGGAGCTGTTTTTT. Protein sequence: CASSIEPSPWELFF. This chain uses TRBV5-5 with TRBJ2-2, with no clear D. The CDR3 is 14 residues long. Germline CDR1 reads SGHKS; CDR2 reads YYEKEE (reference sequence). The V end was cut by 4 bases, the J end by 9 bases, with 16 bases between.

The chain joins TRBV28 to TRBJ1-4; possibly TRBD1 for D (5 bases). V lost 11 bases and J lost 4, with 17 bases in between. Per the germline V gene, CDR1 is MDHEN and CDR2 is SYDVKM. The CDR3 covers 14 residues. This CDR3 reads CAAGGAGLNEKLFF. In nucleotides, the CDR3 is TGTGCCGCCGGAGGGGCAGGCCTTAATGAAAAACTGTTTTTT.

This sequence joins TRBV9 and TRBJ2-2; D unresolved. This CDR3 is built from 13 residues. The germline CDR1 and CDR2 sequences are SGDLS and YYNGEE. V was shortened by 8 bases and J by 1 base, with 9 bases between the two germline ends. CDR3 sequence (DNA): TGTGCCAGTTGGGCAGAGAACACCGGGGAGCTGTTTTTT. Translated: CASWAENTGELFF. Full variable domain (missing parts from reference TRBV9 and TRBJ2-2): DSGVTQTPKHLITATGQRVTLRCSPRSGDLSVYWYQQSLDQGLQFLIQYYNGEERAKGNILERFSAQQFPDLHSELNLSSLELGDSALYFCASWAENTGELFFGEGSRLTVL.

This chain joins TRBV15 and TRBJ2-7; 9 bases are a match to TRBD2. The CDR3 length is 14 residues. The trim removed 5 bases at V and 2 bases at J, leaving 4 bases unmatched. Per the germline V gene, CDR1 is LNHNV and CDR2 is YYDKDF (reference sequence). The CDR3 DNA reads TGTGCCACCAGCCCCCGACTAGCGGCCTACGAGCAGTACTTC. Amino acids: CATSPRLAAYEQYF.

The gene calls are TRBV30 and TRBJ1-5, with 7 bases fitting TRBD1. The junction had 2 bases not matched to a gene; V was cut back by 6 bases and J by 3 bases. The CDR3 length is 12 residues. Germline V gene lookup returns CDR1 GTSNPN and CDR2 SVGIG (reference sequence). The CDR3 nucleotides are TGTGCCTGCGACAGGGACAATCAGCCCCAGCATTTT. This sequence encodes CACDRDNQPQHF.

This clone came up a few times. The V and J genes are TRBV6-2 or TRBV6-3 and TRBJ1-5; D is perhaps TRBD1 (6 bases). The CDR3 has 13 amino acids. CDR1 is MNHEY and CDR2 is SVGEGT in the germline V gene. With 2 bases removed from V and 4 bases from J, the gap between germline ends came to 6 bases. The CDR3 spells CASSYTGNQPQHF. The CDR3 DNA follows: TGTGCCAGCAGTTACACAGGGAATCAGCCCCAGCATTTT.

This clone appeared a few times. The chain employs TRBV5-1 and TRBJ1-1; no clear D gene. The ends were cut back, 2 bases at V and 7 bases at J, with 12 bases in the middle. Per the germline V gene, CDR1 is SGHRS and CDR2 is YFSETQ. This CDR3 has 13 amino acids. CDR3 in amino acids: CASSFGSRIEAFF. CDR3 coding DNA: TGCGCCAGCAGCTTTGGGTCCAGGATTGAAGCTTTCTTT.

The CDR3 spells CASSSQGWGNSPLHF. The CDR3 coding sequence is TGTGCCAGCAGCTCTCAGGGTTGGGGTAATTCACCCCTCCACTTT. The chain is built from TRBV11-2 and TRBJ1-6, with a tentative D call TRBD1 (5 bases). The germline V gene has CDR1 SGHAT and CDR2 FQNNGV. This CDR3 is built from 15 residues. V was trimmed by 4 bases and J by 6 bases, leaving 13 bases between them.